This passage covers 13 T cell receptor beta chains from one sample sequenced in a study of T cell changes during pregnancy in multiple sclerosis. The table came from immunoSEQ multiplex PCR; TCRdb's copy has only in-frame clones and leaves some out. The sample holds roughly 40,000 clones, 80% to 95% seen once. The source was CD4+ T cells from peripheral blood mononuclear cells, collected in the third trimester of pregnancy. Source of these receptors: a female donor with multiple sclerosis, enrolled in a pregnancy study.

The rearrangement uses TRBV9 and TRBJ2-2; TRBD1 agrees at 7 bases. Trimming at V came to 3 bases and at J to 6 bases, leaving 11 bases not matched to a gene. Germline V gene data show CDR1 as SGDLS and CDR2 as YYNGEE. This CDR3 spans 16 amino acids. CDR3 sequence (DNA): TGTGCCAGCAGCGGCCGGGACCCCGACAGGGCCGGGGAGCTGTTTTTT. Translation gives CASSGRDPDRAGELFF.

This clone has just one count. V is TRBV7-2 and J is TRBJ2-1; D remains unclear. The CDR3 has 13 residues. The V end was cut by 4 bases, the J end by 3 bases, with 7 bases between. Germline V gives CDR1 SGHTA, CDR2 FQGNSA. The DNA of the CDR3 is TGTGCCAGCAGCTCTTACAACTACAATGAGCAGTTCTTC. Its translation is CASSSYNYNEQFF.

V usage is TRBV5-5 and J usage is TRBJ2-4; 12 bases agree with TRBD2. The CDR3 totals 18 residues. V lost 4 bases, J lost 1 base, and 9 bases stayed unmatched. CDR1 is SGHKS and CDR2 is YYEKEE in the germline V gene (reference sequence). The chain's CDR3 is CASSPTSGRLGAKNIQYF. CDR3 coding DNA: TGTGCCAGCAGCCCGACTAGCGGGAGACTGGGGGCCAAAAACATTCAGTACTTC.

The V gene is TRBV1, the J gene TRBJ2-5; the D segment call TRBD2 is taken from the table without a DNA check. TRBV1 is labeled a pseudogene. The CDR3 totals 13 residues. The CDR3 here is CTSSHPRDETQYF. The DNA for the CDR3 is TGCACCAGCAGCCACCCCCGGGATGAGACCCAGTACTTC.

This chain links TRBV11-2 with TRBJ2-5, with 7 bases matching TRBD1. The length of the CDR3 is 14 residues. Germline CDR1 SGHAT, CDR2 FQNNGV. V lost 2 bases and J lost 5; bases outside the gene matches: 5. CDR3 in amino acids: CASSLIRGRETQYF. Here the CDR3 DNA reads TGTGCCAGCAGCTTAATAAGGGGGCGGGAGACCCAGTACTTC.

The chain joins TRBV5-4 to TRBJ2-5; 10 bases line up with TRBD2. Germline V gene lookup returns CDR1 SGHNT and CDR2 YYREEE (reference sequence). The length of the CDR3 is 16 residues. V shed 4 bases and J 3 bases; nucleotides not matched to a gene: 9. The CDR3 nucleotides read TGTGCCAGCAGCCCTGGGACTAGCGCTAACAAAGAGACCCAGTACTTC. It specifies CASSPGTSANKETQYF.

The chain joins TRBV5-4 to TRBJ2-1, with D possibly being TRBD1 (5 bases). CDR3 length: 14 residues. Trimming removed 1 base at V and 8 bases at J, with 13 bases between. Germline V CDR1 and CDR2: SGHNT, YYREEE (reference sequence). CDR3: CASSLRALGHEQFF. The DNA for the CDR3 is TGTGCCAGCAGCTTGCGGGCCCTGGGGCATGAGCAGTTCTTC. The full variable domain, completed using reference TRBV5-4 and TRBJ2-1, is ETGVTQSPTHLIKTRGQQVTLRCSSQSGHNTVSWYQQALGQGPQFIFQYYREEENGRGNFPPRFSGLQFPNYSSELNVNALELDDSALYLCASSLRALGHEQFFGPGTRLTVL.

This chain connects TRBV9 to TRBJ2-7; 7 positions agree with TRBD1. Germline CDR1 is SGDLS and CDR2 is YYNGEE. With 6 bases clipped from V and 1 base from J, the junction kept 7 bases outside the gene matches. The CDR3 is 14 amino acids. This chain's CDR3 is CASTIRQGSYEQYF. CDR3 nucleotide sequence: TGTGCCAGCACGATTCGACAGGGTTCCTACGAGCAGTACTTC.

The chain links TRBV7-9 to TRBJ2-6, with 7 bases matching TRBD1. Germline V gene data show CDR1 as SEHNR and CDR2 as FQNEAQ (reference sequence). The CDR3 extends over 15 amino acids. V lost 7 bases, J lost 0 bases, and 3 bases stayed unmatched. This CDR3 reads CASTGTVSGANVLTF. The CDR3 DNA reads as TGTGCCAGCACGGGGACAGTCTCTGGGGCCAACGTCCTGACTTTC.

This sequence joins TRBV6-1 and TRBJ2-3, with D hard to call. The V and J ends lost 4 bases and 3 bases respectively, with 2 bases between them. The CDR3 length is 11 residues. CDR1 is MNHNS and CDR2 is SASEGT in the germline V gene. The CDR3 loop reads CASSATDTQYF. DNA of the CDR3: TGTGCCAGCAGTGCAACAGATACGCAGTATTTT.

The chain links TRBV6-1 to TRBJ1-5, with D uncertain. The germline CDR1 and CDR2 sequences are MNHNS and SASEGT. V lost 6 bases, J lost 1 base, and 10 bases lay in between. The CDR3 totals 14 residues. DNA for the CDR3: TGTGCCAGCAGGACCGGGATAAGCAATCAGCCCCAGCATTTT. Translating it yields CASRTGISNQPQHF.

The chain carries TRBV11-2 and TRBJ1-3; D is unclear. There are 13 residues in the CDR3. V shed 6 bases and J shed 0 bases, with 6 bases lying between them. Germline CDR1 and CDR2: SGHAT and FQNNGV. For the CDR3, the DNA is TGTGCCAGCAGAACAGTCTCTGGAAACACCATATATTTT. Translating it yields CASRTVSGNTIYF.

The V and J genes are TRBV7-2 and TRBJ2-3, with TRBD2 matching over 10 bases. Germline trimming cut 2 bases from V and 0 bases from J; bases unmatched to any gene: 8. The CDR3 loop spans 18 amino acids. Germline V gene lookup returns CDR1 SGHTA and CDR2 FQGNSA. The CDR3 sequence: CASSLTAGGSGSTDTQYF. CDR3 sequence (DNA): TGTGCCAGCAGCTTAACAGCGGGAGGGTCGGGTAGCACAGATACGCAGTATTTT.